This TCR beta chain was documented in a study of regulatory T cells in long-lasting Graves disease. On the study more broadly: With positive TSH receptor antibodies and over 5 years of antithyroid drugs, Graves' disease was considered persistent. Study-wide findings and caveats: More public clonotypes were shared by persistent patients (around 2,600) than by new patients (roughly 970).

This clonotype was found many times. Its target is unknown. For TCR beta, libraries came from iRepertoire HTBI primers and Arm-PCR of CDR3 regions. TCRdb re-called the multiplex PCR reads through MiXCR, storing one row per CDR3 protein. This table holds approximately 470,000 distinct CDR3 sequences, about a fifth found once. The sample's time point: persistent/refractory GD, antithyroid drugs over 5 years with positive TRAb. The TCR library was prepared using RNA isolated from PBMCs. EDTA tubes received roughly 10 milliliters of drawn peripheral blood. Sequenced material: peripheral blood mononuclear cells (PBMCs), taken when the disease was refractory, from a patient treated with antithyroid drugs. The source is a female donor with Graves disease.

The CDR3: CASSETVLGYTF. In DNA, the CDR3 is TGTGCCAGCAGTGAAACAGTCCTTGGCTACACCTTC. The chain carries TRBV2 and TRBJ1-2, with no clear D. The CDR3 runs 12 residues. Trimming removed 2 bases at V and 7 bases at J, with 8 bases between. Germline CDR1 and CDR2: SNHLY and FYNNEI.